This TCR beta chain was recorded in a study of control samples from healthy donors and cancer patients. This table comes from immunoSEQ multiplex PCR, and its TCRdb copy is limited to in-frame clones, with some not included. The repertoire includes about 230,000 clones, roughly 80% of them detected once, and 13% sits in the top ten. V trimming: 3 bases; J trimming: 2 bases; junction bases outside the gene matches: 3. Germline V lookup: CDR1 KGHSH, CDR2 LQKENI. CDR3 length: 14 residues. The sequencing input was PBMCs. The V gene is TRBV18, the J gene TRBJ1-2; 7 bases agree with TRBD1. The source of this sequence is a woman aged 60 to 75 with lung cancer. The CDR3 nucleotides read TGTGCCAGCTCACCCTCGGGACAGAACTATGGCTACACCTTC. Translation: CASSPSGQNYGYTF.